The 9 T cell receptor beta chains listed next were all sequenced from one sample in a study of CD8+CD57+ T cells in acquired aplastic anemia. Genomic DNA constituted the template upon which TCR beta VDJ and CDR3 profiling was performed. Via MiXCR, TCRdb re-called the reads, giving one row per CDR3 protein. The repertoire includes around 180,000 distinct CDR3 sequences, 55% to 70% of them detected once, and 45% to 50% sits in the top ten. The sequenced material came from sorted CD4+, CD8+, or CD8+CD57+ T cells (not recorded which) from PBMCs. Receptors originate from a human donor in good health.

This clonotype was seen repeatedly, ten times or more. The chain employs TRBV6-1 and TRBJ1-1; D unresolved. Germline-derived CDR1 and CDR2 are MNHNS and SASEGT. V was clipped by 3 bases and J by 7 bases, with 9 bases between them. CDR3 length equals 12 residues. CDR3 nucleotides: TGTGCCAGCAGTGAGGCTCGGAATGAAGCTTTCTTT. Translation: CASSEARNEAFF.

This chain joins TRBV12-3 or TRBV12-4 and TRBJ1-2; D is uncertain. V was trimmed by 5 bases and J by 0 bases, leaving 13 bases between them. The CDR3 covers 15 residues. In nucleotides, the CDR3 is TGTGCCAGCAGTCACAACGTGGGAACTAACTATGGCTACACCTTC. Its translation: CASSHNVGTNYGYTF.

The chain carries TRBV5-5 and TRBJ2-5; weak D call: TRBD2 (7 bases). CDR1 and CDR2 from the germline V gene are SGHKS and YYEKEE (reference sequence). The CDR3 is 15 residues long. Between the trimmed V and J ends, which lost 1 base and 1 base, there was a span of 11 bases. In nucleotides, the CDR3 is TGTGCCAGCAGCTTGAGGGGGGGACCCCAAGAGACCCAGTACTTC. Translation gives CASSLRGGPQETQYF.

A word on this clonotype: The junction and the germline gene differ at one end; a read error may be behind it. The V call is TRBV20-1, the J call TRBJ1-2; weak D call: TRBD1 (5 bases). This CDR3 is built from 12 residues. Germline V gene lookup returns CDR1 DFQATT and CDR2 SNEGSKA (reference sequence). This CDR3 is CSAIGDAYGCTF. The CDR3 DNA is TGCAGTGCTATCGGGGACGCCTATGGCTGCACCTTC.

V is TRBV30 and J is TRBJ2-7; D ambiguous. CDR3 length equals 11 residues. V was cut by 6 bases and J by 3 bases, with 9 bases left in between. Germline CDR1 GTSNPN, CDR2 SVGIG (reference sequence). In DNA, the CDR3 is TGTGCCTGCAAATCGGGCTACGAGCAGTACTTC. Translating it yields CACKSGYEQYF.

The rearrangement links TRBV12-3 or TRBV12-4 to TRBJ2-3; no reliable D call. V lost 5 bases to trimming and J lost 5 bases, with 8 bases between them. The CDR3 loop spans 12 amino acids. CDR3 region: CASSLWGDTQYF. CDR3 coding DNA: TGTGCCAGCAGTCTCTGGGGAGATACGCAGTATTTT.

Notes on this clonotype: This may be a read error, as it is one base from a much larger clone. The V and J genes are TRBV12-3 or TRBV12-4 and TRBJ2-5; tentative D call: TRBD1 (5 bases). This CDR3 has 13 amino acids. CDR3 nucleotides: TGTGCCGGCAGTTCCCATTGGGGCCAGACCCAGTACTTC. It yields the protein CAGSSHWGQTQYF.

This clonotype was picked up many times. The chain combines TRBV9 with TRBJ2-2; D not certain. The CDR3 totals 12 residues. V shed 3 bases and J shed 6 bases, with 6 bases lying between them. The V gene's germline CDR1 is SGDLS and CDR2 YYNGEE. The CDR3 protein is CASSGLSGELFF. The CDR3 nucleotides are TGTGCCAGCAGCGGCCTCTCCGGGGAGCTGTTTTTT.

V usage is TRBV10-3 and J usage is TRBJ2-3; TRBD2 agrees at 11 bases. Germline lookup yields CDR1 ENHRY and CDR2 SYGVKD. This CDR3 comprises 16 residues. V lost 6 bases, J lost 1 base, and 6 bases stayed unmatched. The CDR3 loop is CAIRGSGRAGTDTQYF. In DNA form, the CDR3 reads TGTGCCATCAGGGGTAGCGGGAGGGCCGGCACAGATACGCAGTATTTT.